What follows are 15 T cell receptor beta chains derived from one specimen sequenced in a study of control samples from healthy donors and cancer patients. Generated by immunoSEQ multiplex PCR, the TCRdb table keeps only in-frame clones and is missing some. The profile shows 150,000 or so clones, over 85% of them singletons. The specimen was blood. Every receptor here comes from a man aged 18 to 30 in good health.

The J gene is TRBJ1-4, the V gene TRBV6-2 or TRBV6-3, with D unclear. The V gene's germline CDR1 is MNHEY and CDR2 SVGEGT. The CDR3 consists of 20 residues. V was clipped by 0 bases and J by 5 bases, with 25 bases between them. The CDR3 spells CASSYSPGRPNIIENEKLFF. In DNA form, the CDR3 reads TGTGCCAGCAGTTACTCGCCCGGACGGCCGAACATCATTGAAAATGAAAAACTGTTTTTT.

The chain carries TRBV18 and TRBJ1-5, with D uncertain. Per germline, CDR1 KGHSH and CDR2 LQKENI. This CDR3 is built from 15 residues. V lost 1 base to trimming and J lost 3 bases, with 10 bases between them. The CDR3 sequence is CASSPQNANNQPQHF. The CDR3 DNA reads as TGTGCCAGCTCACCACAGAACGCCAACAATCAGCCCCAGCATTTT.

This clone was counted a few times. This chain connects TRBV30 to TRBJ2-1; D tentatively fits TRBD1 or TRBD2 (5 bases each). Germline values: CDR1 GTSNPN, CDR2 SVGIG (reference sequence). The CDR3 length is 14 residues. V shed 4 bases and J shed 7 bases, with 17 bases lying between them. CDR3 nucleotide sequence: TGTGCCTGGACTCTAGGTGCTGGGGGAAATGAGCAGTTCTTC. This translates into CAWTLGAGGNEQFF. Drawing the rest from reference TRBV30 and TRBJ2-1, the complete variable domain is SQTIHQWPATLVQPVGSPLSLECTVEGTSNPNLYWYRQAAGRGLQLLFYSVGIGQISSEVPQNLSASRPQDRQFILSSKKLLLSDSGFYLCAWTLGAGGNEQFFGPGTRLTVL.

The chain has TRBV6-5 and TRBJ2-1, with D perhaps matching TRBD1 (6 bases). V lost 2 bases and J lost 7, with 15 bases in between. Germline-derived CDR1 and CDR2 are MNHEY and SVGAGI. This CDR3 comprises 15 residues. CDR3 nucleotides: TGTGCCAGCAGTTACCCCCAGGGGCTGGGGAATGAGCAGTTCTTC. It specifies CASSYPQGLGNEQFF.

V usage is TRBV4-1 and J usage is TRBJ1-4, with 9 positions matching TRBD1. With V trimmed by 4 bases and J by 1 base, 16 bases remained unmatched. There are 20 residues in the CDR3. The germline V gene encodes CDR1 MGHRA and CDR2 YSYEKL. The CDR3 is CASSLDGYRDRVLTNEKLFF. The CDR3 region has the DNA TGCGCCAGCAGCCTGGATGGGTACCGGGACAGGGTTTTAACTAATGAAAAACTGTTTTTT.

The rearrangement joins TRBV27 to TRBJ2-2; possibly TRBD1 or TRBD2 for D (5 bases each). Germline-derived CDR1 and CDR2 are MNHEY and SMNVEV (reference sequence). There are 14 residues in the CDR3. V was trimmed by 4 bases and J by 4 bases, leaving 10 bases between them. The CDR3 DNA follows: TGTGCCAGCAGTTCTGGGACCCTCACCGGGGAGCTGTTTTTT. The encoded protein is CASSSGTLTGELFF.

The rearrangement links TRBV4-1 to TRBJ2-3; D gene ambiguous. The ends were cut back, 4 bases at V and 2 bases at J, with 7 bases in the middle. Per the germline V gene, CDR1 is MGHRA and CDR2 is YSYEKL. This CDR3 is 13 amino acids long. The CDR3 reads CASSPQYTDTQYF. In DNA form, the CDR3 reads TGCGCCAGCAGCCCCCAATACACAGATACGCAGTATTTT.

CDR3 bases: TGTGCCAGTAGCCGTCCAGGGGTTGAGACCCAGTACTTC. Residues: CASSRPGVETQYF. V is TRBV19 and J is TRBJ2-5, with a weak D call TRBD1 (6 bases). This CDR3 is built from 13 residues. V was shortened by 6 bases and J by 5 bases, with 13 bases between the two germline ends. CDR1 and CDR2 (germline): LNHDA, SQIVND (reference sequence).

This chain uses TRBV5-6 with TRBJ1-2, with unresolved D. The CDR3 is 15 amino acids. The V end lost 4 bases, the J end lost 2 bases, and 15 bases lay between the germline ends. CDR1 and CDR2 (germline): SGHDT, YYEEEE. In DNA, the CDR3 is TGTGCCAGCAGCGGGGTTTTGGTGACAAACTATGGCTACACCTTC. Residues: CASSGVLVTNYGYTF.

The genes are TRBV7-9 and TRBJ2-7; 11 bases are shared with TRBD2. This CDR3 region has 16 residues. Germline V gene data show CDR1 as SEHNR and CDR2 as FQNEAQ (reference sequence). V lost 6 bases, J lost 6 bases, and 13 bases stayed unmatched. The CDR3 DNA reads TGTGCCAGCAGACCCACTAGCGGGGGACGCTACGGCGAGCAGTACTTC. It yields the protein CASRPTSGGRYGEQYF.

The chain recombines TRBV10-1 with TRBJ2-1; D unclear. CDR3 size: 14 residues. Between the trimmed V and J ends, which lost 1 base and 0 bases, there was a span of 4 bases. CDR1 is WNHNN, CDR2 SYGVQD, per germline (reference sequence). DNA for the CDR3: TGCGCCAGCAGTGAGTGTGGCTCCTACAATGAGCAGTTCTTC. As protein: CASSECGSYNEQFF.

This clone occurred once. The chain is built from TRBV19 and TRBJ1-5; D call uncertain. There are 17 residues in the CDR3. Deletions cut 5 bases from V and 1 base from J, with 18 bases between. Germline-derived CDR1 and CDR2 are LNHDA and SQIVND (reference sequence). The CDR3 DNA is TGTGCCAGTAGTCAAGCGAGCAAGGGAGCAAGCAATCAGCCCCAGCATTTT. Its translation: CASSQASKGASNQPQHF. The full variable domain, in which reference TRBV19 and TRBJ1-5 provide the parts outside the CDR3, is DGGITQSPKYLFRKEGQNVTLSCEQNLNHDAMYWYRQDPGQGLRLIYYSQIVNDFQKGDIAEGYSVSREKKESFPLTVTSAQKNPTAFYLCASSQASKGASNQPQHFGDGTRLSIL.

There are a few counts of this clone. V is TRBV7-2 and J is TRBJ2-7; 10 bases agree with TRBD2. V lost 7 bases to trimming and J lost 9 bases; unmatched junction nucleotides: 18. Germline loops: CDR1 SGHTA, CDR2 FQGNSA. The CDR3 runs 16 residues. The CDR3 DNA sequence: TGTGCCAGCACCTTGGGGGGAGCGGGAGGGCTCGCTGTGCAGTACTTC. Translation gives CASTLGGAGGLAVQYF.

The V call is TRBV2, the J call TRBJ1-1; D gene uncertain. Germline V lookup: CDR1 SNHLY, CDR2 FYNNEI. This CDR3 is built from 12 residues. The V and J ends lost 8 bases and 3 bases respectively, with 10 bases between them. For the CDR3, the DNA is TGTGCCAGCTCGATAAGTGACACTGAAGCTTTCTTT. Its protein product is CASSISDTEAFF.

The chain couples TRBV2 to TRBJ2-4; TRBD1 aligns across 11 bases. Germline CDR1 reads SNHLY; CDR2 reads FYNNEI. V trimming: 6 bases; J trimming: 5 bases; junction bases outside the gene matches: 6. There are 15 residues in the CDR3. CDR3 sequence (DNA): TGTGCCAGCAGCGGACAGGGGGCGAGTGAAAACATTCAGTACTTC. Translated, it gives CASSGQGASENIQYF.